These T cell receptor beta chains were read from a single sample in a study of blood T cells in healthy people across ages. MiXCR was run by TCRdb on the 5' RACE reads, yielding one entry per CDR3 protein. The sample holds hundreds of thousands of distinct CDR3 sequences, under 45% seen once. Sequenced input: blood. The receptors were gathered from a man aged 55 to 70 in good health. Each CDR3 is given with its conserved first and last residue. The order of the fields is V gene, D gene, clone size, J gene, CDR3 protein, CDR3 DNA. The D gene is left open where the match is weak. Clone sizes are given selectively: once, few, many, or a class where the clone is expanded.

V gene: TRBV6-6
D gene: TRBD1
clone size: -
J gene: TRBJ1-5
CDR3 protein: CASTRGQGGFGNQPQHF
CDR3 DNA: TGTGCCAGCACGAGGGGGCAGGGAGGGTTCGGCAATCAGCCCCAGCATTTT

V gene: TRBV5-1
D gene: -
clone size: -
J gene: TRBJ2-2
CDR3 protein: CASSLTGLNTGELFF
CDR3 DNA: TGCGCCAGCAGCTTGACAGGGTTAAACACCGGGGAGCTGTTTTTT

V gene: TRBV5-1
D gene: -
clone size: -
J gene: TRBJ2-5
CDR3 protein: CTSSLLGTLQETQYF
CDR3 DNA: TGCACCAGCAGCTTGTTGGGGACACTCCAAGAGACCCAGTACTTC

V gene: TRBV20-1
D gene: TRBD2
clone size: -
J gene: TRBJ2-3
CDR3 protein: CSARVGLEGVVRGNTQYF
CDR3 DNA: TGCAGTGCTAGAGTCGGACTAGAAGGCGTCGTACGGGGAAATACGCAGTATTTT

V gene: TRBV28
D gene: -
clone size: -
J gene: TRBJ2-1
CDR3 protein: CASRGGSSRAEQFF
CDR3 DNA: TGTGCCTCCCGCGGCGGGTCAAGTCGGGCTGAGCAGTTCTTC

V gene: TRBV15
D gene: TRBD1
clone size: -
J gene: TRBJ2-3
CDR3 protein: CATSRAHKTGGFADTQYF
CDR3 DNA: TGTGCCACCAGCAGAGCTCACAAGACAGGGGGTTTCGCAGATACGCAGTATTTT

V gene: TRBV20-1
D gene: TRBD1
clone size: -
J gene: TRBJ1-5
CDR3 protein: CSAHTGANQPQHF
CDR3 DNA: TGCAGTGCTCATACAGGGGCAAATCAGCCCCAGCATTTT

V gene: TRBV29-1
D gene: -
clone size: -
J gene: TRBJ2-1
CDR3 protein: CSVVWPGNEQFF
CDR3 DNA: TGCAGCGTTGTGTGGCCGGGGAATGAGCAGTTCTTC

V gene: TRBV7-2
D gene: -
clone size: many
J gene: TRBJ2-7
CDR3 protein: CASSLEPGGAYEQYF
CDR3 DNA: TGTGCCAGCAGCTTAGAACCAGGGGGGGCTTACGAGCAGTACTTC

V gene: TRBV6-1
D gene: TRBD1
clone size: -
J gene: TRBJ1-5
CDR3 protein: CASSDLVGQGHQPQHF
CDR3 DNA: TGTGCCAGCAGTGATTTAGTCGGACAGGGACATCAGCCCCAGCATTTT

V gene: TRBV6-1
D gene: -
clone size: few
J gene: TRBJ2-3
CDR3 protein: CASSWGVDTQYF
CDR3 DNA: TGTGCCAGCAGTTGGGGAGTAGATACGCAGTATTTT

V gene: TRBV6-2/TRBV6-3
D gene: TRBD1
clone size: -
J gene: TRBJ1-2
CDR3 protein: CASSYDRGNDNYGYTF
CDR3 DNA: TGTGCCAGCAGTTACGACAGGGGGAATGATAACTATGGCTACACCTTC

V gene: TRBV27
D gene: -
clone size: -
J gene: TRBJ2-7
CDR3 protein: CASSFGQHYEQYF
CDR3 DNA: TGTGCCAGCAGTTTCGGGCAGCACTACGAGCAGTACTTC

V gene: TRBV6-5
D gene: -
clone size: many
J gene: TRBJ1-1
CDR3 protein: CASSYSGYGNTEAFF
CDR3 DNA: TGTGCCAGCAGTTACTCAGGGTACGGGAACACTGAAGCTTTCTTT

V gene: TRBV5-1
D gene: -
clone size: few
J gene: TRBJ2-3
CDR3 protein: CASKLTTDTQYF
CDR3 DNA: TGCGCCAGCAAGCTAACAACAGATACGCAGTATTTT

V gene: TRBV20-1
D gene: -
clone size: -
J gene: TRBJ2-4
CDR3 protein: CSARETGGGGAKNIQYF
CDR3 DNA: TGCAGTGCTAGAGAAACCGGGGGCGGAGGAGCCAAAAACATTCAGTACTTC

V gene: TRBV7-2
D gene: -
clone size: few
J gene: TRBJ1-5
CDR3 protein: CASSPDGSNQPQHF
CDR3 DNA: TGTGCCAGCAGTCCCGACGGTAGCAATCAGCCCCAGCATTTT